This T cell receptor beta chain was retrieved from a study of cytomegalovirus exposure and HLA in healthy donors. A multiplex PCR was run with 60 Vbeta primers and 13 Jbeta primers. Study processing details: About 12 million of about 80 million unique TCR beta chains were shared, per a later count. Profiled with immunoSEQ multiplex PCR; TCRdb holds only in-frame clones, not every one. The V and J calls and clone size come from that table; D and trimming were worked out from the DNA. Recorded for this sample: tens of thousands of clones. V was pared by 5 bases and J by 4 bases, with 16 bases between. The V gene's germline CDR1 is SGHRS and CDR2 YFSETQ. The CDR3 consists of 15 residues. About this clone itself: Its specificity is not known.

General study points: HLA alleles were associated with 15,000 to 20,000 TCR beta sequences in a later analysis at 0.05 false discovery rate.

The chain links TRBV5-1 to TRBJ2-1; the D gene is possibly TRBD2 (6 bases). What was sequenced was PBMCs. The origin of this receptor is a female donor in good health and CMV-seropositive. CDR3 nucleotides: TGCGCCAGCAGGACCGGGACTTCGATTTACAATGAGCAGTTCTTC. Protein sequence: CASRTGTSIYNEQFF.